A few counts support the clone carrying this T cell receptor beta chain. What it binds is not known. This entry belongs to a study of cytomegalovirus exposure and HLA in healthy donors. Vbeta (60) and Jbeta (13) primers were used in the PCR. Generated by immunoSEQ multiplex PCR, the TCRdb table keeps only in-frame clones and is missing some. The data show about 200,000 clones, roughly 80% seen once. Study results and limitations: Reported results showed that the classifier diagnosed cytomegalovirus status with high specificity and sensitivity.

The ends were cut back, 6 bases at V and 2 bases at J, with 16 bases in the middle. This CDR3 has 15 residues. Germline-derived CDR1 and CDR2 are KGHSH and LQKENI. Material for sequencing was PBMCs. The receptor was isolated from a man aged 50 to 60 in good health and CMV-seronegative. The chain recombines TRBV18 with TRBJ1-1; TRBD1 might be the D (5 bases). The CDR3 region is CASSPWEDINTEAFF. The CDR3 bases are TGTGCCAGCTCTCCCTGGGAGGACATAAACACTGAAGCTTTCTTT.